Given below is one T cell receptor beta chain in context. Its specificity is not known. This entry belongs to a study of T cell responses to AZD1222 COVID-19 vaccine. Overall study findings and caveats: The span of vaccine-associated CD4 TCRs extended across spike, with dominance at 160-218 and 743-854. Just 5 or 6 AZD1222 recipients tested seropositive at baseline. Compared with day 0, the breadth and depth of the Spike-specific TCR repertoire rose significantly after two doses of AZD1222.

Sequenced by immunoSEQ multiplex PCR; TCRdb stores in-frame clones only, minus some. Here the sample spans approximately 120,000 clones, approximately 85% being singletons. Germline-derived CDR1 and CDR2 are MDHEN and SYDVKM. CDR3 length equals 14 residues. Trimming pared 2 bases from V and 5 bases from J, leaving 11 bases between. The chain uses TRBV28 and TRBJ2-3; D tentatively fits TRBD1 or TRBD2 (6 bases each). This sample comprised peripheral blood, obtained 28 days after the second AZD1222 dose. This receptor was identified in an adult who received the AZD1222 COVID-19 vaccine. The CDR3 here is CASSLGGGRDTQYF. In DNA form, the CDR3 reads TGTGCCAGCAGTTTAGGAGGGGGGAGAGATACGCAGTATTTT.